Presented here are 32 T cell receptor beta chains from one specimen sequenced in a study of blood T cell repertoires in COVID-19. Clones were sequenced by immunoSEQ multiplex PCR, and TCRdb holds only the in-frame ones, with some missing. The sample has about 120,000 clones; about four fifths are singletons. The sample comprised PBMCs or T cells enriched from blood (not recorded which). The source is a woman aged 25 to 39 who had recovered from COVID-19.

The chain joins TRBV2 to TRBJ1-2, with TRBD1 as a possible D gene (6 bases). The CDR3 is 15 residues long. Germline CDR1 and CDR2: SNHLY and FYNNEI. V was pared by 7 bases and J by 4 bases, with 19 bases between. CDR3 residues: CASTQGAGAVYGYTF. CDR3 DNA: TGTGCCAGCACCCAAGGGGCAGGGGCCGTCTATGGCTACACCTTC.

This chain connects TRBV24-1 to TRBJ1-5; TRBD1 matches 10 bases. The CDR3 spans 16 residues. CDR1 and CDR2 (germline): KGHDR, SFDVKD. Trimming removed 2 bases from V and 7 bases from J; junction bases left unmatched: 7. CDR3 in amino acids: CATSDSGTGDGQPQHF. The CDR3, as DNA: TGTGCCACCAGTGATTCCGGGACAGGGGATGGCCAGCCCCAGCATTTT.

The chain recombines TRBV6-4 with TRBJ2-5; D is uncertain. The ends were cut back, 2 bases at V and 3 bases at J, with 10 bases in the middle. This CDR3 has 14 amino acids. In germline, CDR1 is MRHNA, CDR2 SNTAGT. As DNA, the CDR3 is TGTGCCAGCAGTGACCCCGACATGGAAGAGACCCAGTACTTC. Translating gives CASSDPDMEETQYF.

The V and J genes are TRBV7-2 and TRBJ2-3, with 7 bases that match TRBD1. Germline lookup yields CDR1 SGHTA and CDR2 FQGNSA. The V gene end was trimmed by 5 bases and the J gene end by 2 bases; junction bases not matched to a gene: 10. This CDR3 is built from 16 residues. The CDR3 DNA reads as TGTGCCAGCAGCCCAAGAAGACAGGGCCCCACAGATACGCAGTATTTT. It codes for CASSPRRQGPTDTQYF.

The gene calls are TRBV5-5 and TRBJ1-1, with D perhaps matching TRBD1 (6 bases). Trimming shortened V by 0 bases and J by 3 bases, and 15 bases separated the two germline ends. The CDR3 runs 16 residues. Germline V gene data show CDR1 as SGHKS and CDR2 as YYEKEE (reference sequence). This CDR3 is CASSLGSGVGDTEAFF. DNA for the CDR3: TGTGCCAGCAGCTTGGGGTCAGGGGTTGGAGACACTGAAGCTTTCTTT.

V gene TRBV21-1 combines with J gene TRBJ2-7; the table's D call TRBD2 went unverified against the DNA. TRBV21-1 is flagged as a pseudogene. The CDR3 length is 15 residues. The DNA of the CDR3 is TGTGCCAGCAGCCCTGGGGGGGTCCGGGGCCACGAGCAGTACTTC. Its protein is CASSPGGVRGHEQYF.

The CDR3 DNA is TGTGCCAGCAGTTTACGCACCGGGGAGCTGTTTTTT. Residues: CASSLRTGELFF. The gene calls are TRBV28 and TRBJ2-2; D gene unclear. Trimming removed 2 bases at V and 4 bases at J, with 2 bases between. This CDR3 contains 12 residues. Germline CDR1 is MDHEN and CDR2 is SYDVKM.

The V call is TRBV18, the J call TRBJ2-7, with 7 bases that match TRBD1. This CDR3 has 16 amino acids. V trimming: 4 bases; J trimming: 3 bases; junction bases outside the gene matches: 12. CDR1 and CDR2 (germline): KGHSH, LQKENI. The CDR3 spells CASSLSLSGTVYEQYF. CDR3 sequence (DNA): TGTGCCAGCTCACTTTCCTTATCCGGGACAGTCTACGAGCAGTACTTC.

The rearrangement joins TRBV5-1 to TRBJ2-1, with TRBD2 identical over 11 bases. Per germline, CDR1 SGHRS and CDR2 YFSETQ. This CDR3 has 16 amino acids. V lost 4 bases, J lost 7 bases, and 10 bases stayed unmatched. CDR3 nucleotide sequence: TGCGCCAGCAGCCCCCGACTACTAGCGGGAGTAAATGAGCAGTTCTTC. Translated, it gives CASSPRLLAGVNEQFF. The full variable domain, rest sourced from reference TRBV5-1 and TRBJ2-1, is KAGVTQTPRYLIKTRGQQVTLSCSPISGHRSVSWYQQTPGQGLQFLFEYFSETQRNKGNFPGRFSGRQFSNSRSEMNVSTLELGDSALYLCASSPRLLAGVNEQFFGPGTRLTVL.

The J gene is TRBJ1-6, the V gene TRBV6-6; D remains ambiguous. The CDR3 totals 14 residues. From germline, CDR1 is MNHNY and CDR2 SVGAGI (reference sequence). Trimming stripped 5 bases from V and 6 bases from J, with 11 bases between. CDR3 bases: TGTGCCAGCAGTCCCGGGATGGGTAATTCACCCCTCCACTTT. Protein product: CASSPGMGNSPLHF.

V usage is TRBV19 and J usage is TRBJ1-3, with 8 bases identical to TRBD1. Germline V gene data show CDR1 as LNHDA and CDR2 as SQIVND (reference sequence). V lost 9 bases and J lost 2; bases outside the gene matches: 3. This CDR3 has 13 amino acids. CDR3 in amino acids: CASSGQAGNTIYF. The CDR3 nucleotides read TGTGCCAGCTCGGGACAGGCTGGAAACACCATATATTTT.

The V gene is TRBV28, the J gene TRBJ2-7, with 7 nucleotides matching TRBD2. The CDR3 covers 14 residues. The trim removed 6 bases at V and 5 bases at J, leaving 10 bases unmatched. Germline V gene sequence: CDR1 MDHEN, CDR2 SYDVKM. The CDR3 DNA sequence: TGTGCCAGCAGCACCAATAGCGGGCTTGACGAGCAGTACTTC. This translates into CASSTNSGLDEQYF.

V is TRBV12-5 and J is TRBJ1-1; a weak D match, TRBD1 (5 bases). From germline, CDR1 is LGHNT and CDR2 FRNRAP. The V gene lost 1 base and the J gene lost 5 bases, with 8 bases spanning the gap. The CDR3 totals 13 residues. Here the CDR3 reads CASGLGGSTEAFF. For the CDR3, the DNA is TGTGCTAGTGGTTTGGGGGGCTCGACTGAAGCTTTCTTT. The whole variable domain, filled in from reference TRBV12-5 and TRBJ1-1, reads DARVTQTPRHKVTEMGQEVTMRCQPILGHNTVFWYRQTMMQGLELLAYFRNRAPLDDSGMPKDRFSAEMPDATLATLKIQPSEPRDSAVYFCASGLGGSTEAFFGQGTRLTVV.

The rearrangement uses TRBV2 and TRBJ1-2; D gene ambiguous. Trimming stripped 4 bases from V and 4 bases from J, with 13 bases between. CDR1 SNHLY and CDR2 FYNNEI come from the germline V gene. The CDR3 consists of 14 residues. CDR3 protein: CASSGRSPLYGYTF. CDR3 coding DNA: TGTGCCAGCAGTGGCAGGTCCCCCCTCTATGGCTACACCTTC.

The genes are TRBV7-8 and TRBJ2-4; 7 bases line up with TRBD2. Germline V lookup: CDR1 SGHVS, CDR2 FQNEAQ. Trimming cost V 1 base and J 0 bases; bases outside gene matches: 9. This CDR3 spans 18 amino acids. Here the CDR3 reads CASSLGGGTTLAKNIQYF. The DNA of the CDR3 is TGTGCCAGCAGCTTAGGGGGGGGGACCACTCTAGCCAAAAACATTCAGTACTTC.

CDR3 region: CAWSELAASYNEQFF. The CDR3 DNA is TGTGCCTGGAGTGAGCTAGCGGCCTCCTACAATGAGCAGTTCTTC. The chain joins TRBV30 to TRBJ2-1; 7 bases align to TRBD2. The CDR3 contains 15 residues. Germline lookup yields CDR1 GTSNPN and CDR2 SVGIG (reference sequence). The V gene end was trimmed by 1 base and the J gene end by 0 bases; junction bases not matched to a gene: 3. The whole variable domain, remainder taken from reference TRBV30 and TRBJ2-1, is SQTIHQWPATLVQPVGSPLSLECTVEGTSNPNLYWYRQAAGRGLQLLFYSVGIGQISSEVPQNLSASRPQDRQFILSSKKLLLSDSGFYLCAWSELAASYNEQFFGPGTRLTVL.

The chain employs TRBV24-1 and TRBJ2-7; TRBD2 aligns across 9 bases. J gave up 4 bases and V 4 bases, and 13 bases lay outside the gene matches. Germline CDR1 is KGHDR and CDR2 is SFDVKD. CDR3 length: 17 amino acids. For the CDR3, the DNA is TGTGCCACCAGTGACCCGGGGGGTAGCGGGAGTCGATACGAGCAGTACTTC. Its protein is CATSDPGGSGSRYEQYF.

V gene TRBV7-8 combines with J gene TRBJ2-1, with 13 bases lining up with TRBD2. V lost 4 bases and J lost 2; bases outside the gene matches: 8. This CDR3 has 18 amino acids. The germline gives CDR1 SGHVS, CDR2 FQNEAQ. The CDR3 sequence is CASSYLRGLAGTYNEQFF. For the CDR3, the DNA is TGTGCCAGCAGCTATCTTAGGGGACTAGCGGGAACCTACAATGAGCAGTTCTTC.

The rearrangement joins TRBV18 to TRBJ2-7, with a tentative D call TRBD1 (5 bases). V lost 3 bases and J 2 bases, leaving 14 bases between the germline ends. CDR1 and CDR2 (germline): KGHSH, LQKENI. This CDR3 region has 15 residues. In DNA form, the CDR3 reads TGTGCCAGCTCACCGGTAGGGGTCACCCCCTACGAGCAGTACTTC. As protein: CASSPVGVTPYEQYF.

V is TRBV20-1 and J is TRBJ1-1, with D possibly being TRBD1 (6 bases). Trimming removed 7 bases from V and 5 bases from J, with 11 bases in between. The CDR3 runs 11 residues. The germline V gene has CDR1 DFQATT and CDR2 SNEGSKA (reference sequence). CDR3 sequence reads: CSVAQGTEAFF. For the CDR3, the DNA is TGCAGTGTCGCGCAGGGGACTGAAGCTTTCTTT.

V usage is TRBV5-6 and J usage is TRBJ2-7, with unresolved D. Trimming removed 1 base from V and 0 bases from J, with 8 bases in between. Germline CDR1 SGHDT, CDR2 YYEEEE. The CDR3 is made up of 14 amino acids. The CDR3 DNA sequence: TGTGCCAGCAGCTTGCGGTTTAGCTCCTACGAGCAGTACTTC. Translating gives CASSLRFSSYEQYF.

The V and J genes are TRBV5-4 and TRBJ2-5, with D maybe TRBD2 (5 bases). Germline values: CDR1 SGHNT, CDR2 YYREEE (reference sequence). V was clipped by 1 base and J by 4 bases, with 11 bases between them. This CDR3 comprises 14 residues. Written as DNA, the CDR3 is TGTGCCAGCAGCTTGAATCTAGCCCTAGAGACCCAGTACTTC. It specifies CASSLNLALETQYF.

This chain links TRBV10-3 with TRBJ1-2; a weak D match, TRBD1 (5 bases). The CDR3 totals 15 residues. V lost 6 bases and J lost 3, with 17 bases in between. CDR1 is ENHRY, CDR2 SYGVKD, per germline. In nucleotides, the CDR3 is TGTGCCATCAGCGAGCAGGGTCCCGGCCACTATGGCTACACCTTC. Its translation is CAISEQGPGHYGYTF.

The chain is built from TRBV12-2 and TRBJ2-1; the D call in the table, TRBD2, was not verified against the DNA. TRBV12-2 is a documented pseudogene. The CDR3 extends over 18 amino acids. CDR3 region: CASRLALLQGLLYNEQFF. In DNA, the CDR3 is TGTGCAAGTCGCTTAGCCCTTCTCCAAGGACTACTCTACAATGAGCAGTTCTTC.

This chain connects TRBV11-2 to TRBJ1-1, with 8 bases lining up with TRBD1. The CDR3 extends over 12 amino acids. V gave up 5 bases and J gave up 6 bases; unmatched junction bases: 2. Germline V gives CDR1 SGHAT, CDR2 FQNNGV. This CDR3 reads CASSADRAEAFF. The CDR3 nucleotides are TGTGCCAGCAGCGCGGACAGGGCTGAAGCTTTCTTT.

This chain connects TRBV11-2 to TRBJ2-4; possible D gene TRBD1, 8 bases. The V gene lost 3 bases and the J gene lost 3 bases, with 18 bases spanning the gap. The CDR3 totals 17 residues. Germline CDR1 SGHAT, CDR2 FQNNGV. CDR3 nucleotides: TGTGCCAGCAGCTTCTACAGGGGGGGGTTCGGCAAAAACATTCAGTACTTC. It yields the protein CASSFYRGGFGKNIQYF.

V gene TRBV18 combines with J gene TRBJ2-5; TRBD2 might be the D (5 bases). The CDR3 has 11 amino acids. Germline V gene lookup returns CDR1 KGHSH and CDR2 LQKENI. Trimming shortened V by 6 bases and J by 5 bases, and 7 bases separated the two germline ends. Here the CDR3 reads CASSSGETQYF. The CDR3, as DNA: TGTGCCAGCTCCTCGGGGGAGACCCAGTACTTC.

The chain recombines TRBV9 with TRBJ2-7; a possible D gene is TRBD1 (5 bases). Trimming took 0 bases from V and 9 from J, leaving 13 bases between them. CDR3 length equals 13 residues. Germline CDR1 reads SGDLS; CDR2 reads YYNGEE. CDR3 amino acids: CASSVEVTARQYF. CDR3 bases: TGTGCCAGCAGCGTAGAGGTGACAGCCCGGCAGTACTTC. Complete variable domain (other parts from reference TRBV9 and TRBJ2-7): DSGVTQTPKHLITATGQRVTLRCSPRSGDLSVYWYQQSLDQGLQFLIQYYNGEERAKGNILERFSAQQFPDLHSELNLSSLELGDSALYFCASSVEVTARQYFGPGTRLTVT.

This chain connects TRBV5-6 to TRBJ1-1; the D gene is possibly TRBD1 (6 bases). The germline gives CDR1 SGHDT, CDR2 YYEEEE. The V gene lost 2 bases and the J gene lost 5 bases, with 7 bases spanning the gap. The CDR3 is 12 amino acids. The CDR3 is CASSFRGTEAFF. In DNA form, the CDR3 reads TGTGCCAGCAGCTTCAGGGGTACTGAAGCTTTCTTT.

The count of this clone is one. This chain connects TRBV5-1 to TRBJ2-3; 8 bases are shared with TRBD2. Trimming took 7 bases from V and 1 from J; bases not matched to a gene: 5. This CDR3 region has 14 residues. The V gene's germline CDR1 is SGHRS and CDR2 YFSETQ. The CDR3 coding sequence is TGCGCCAGCGGATTAGCGGGGCGCACAGATACGCAGTATTTT. Translation: CASGLAGRTDTQYF.

This chain connects TRBV11-3 to TRBJ1-2; 8 bases match TRBD1. Germline V CDR1 and CDR2: SGHNT, YENEEA. V was pared by 1 base and J by 2 bases, with 12 bases of the junction left unmatched. This CDR3 is 18 amino acids long. For the CDR3, the DNA is TGTGCCAGCAGCTTAGGGCCTGGAGACAGGGGCGACAACTATGGCTACACCTTC. Its protein is CASSLGPGDRGDNYGYTF.

This clone has just a few counts. The rearrangement links TRBV7-7 to TRBJ2-2; 7 nucleotides align to TRBD1. The trim removed 5 bases at V and 1 base at J, leaving 7 bases unmatched. Germline CDR1 SSHAT, CDR2 FNYEAQ (reference sequence). The CDR3 has 16 residues. This CDR3 is CASSPDRAGNTGELFF. For the CDR3, the DNA is TGTGCCAGCAGCCCCGACAGGGCGGGGAACACCGGGGAGCTGTTTTTT.